Below are 29 T cell receptor beta chains sequenced from a single sample in a study of T cell repertoires in cytomegalovirus infection. These TCRs are of unknown antigen specificity. From the reads, TCRdb called clonotypes with MiXCR, one entry per CDR3 protein. The sample holds approximately 70,000 distinct CDR3 sequences; roughly 20% are singletons and the top ten take about 66%. The sequencing used CD8+ T cells from cultured PBMCs, collected from culture after CMV antigen stimulation. Receptors originate from a human donor in good health (CMV status not recorded). Some clones in this sample may be carry-over from other donors' samples.

This clonotype was detected only a few times. The genes are TRBV2 and TRBJ1-5; D might be TRBD1 (6 bases). The CDR3 runs to 15 residues. V dropped 2 bases and J dropped 7 bases, with 15 bases sitting between them. The germline V gene encodes CDR1 SNHLY and CDR2 FYNNEI. For the CDR3, the DNA is TGTGCCAGCAGTGAAAGACACCCAGGGGACCAGCCCCAGCATTTT. Amino acid sequence: CASSERHPGDQPQHF. The full variable domain, in which reference TRBV2 and TRBJ1-5 provide the parts outside the CDR3, is EPEVTQTPSHQVTQMGQEVILRCVPISNHLYFYWYRQILGQKVEFLVSFYNNEISEKSEIFDDQFSVERPDGSNFTLKIRSTKLEDSAMYFCASSERHPGDQPQHFGDGTRLSIL.

V usage is TRBV28 and J usage is TRBJ1-5, with a tentative D call TRBD1 (6 bases). The V and J ends lost 2 bases and 9 bases respectively, with 23 bases between them. Per the germline V gene, CDR1 is MDHEN and CDR2 is SYDVKM. The CDR3 totals 17 residues. CDR3: CASSLGLSGTSKRPQHF. Written as DNA, the CDR3 is TGTGCCAGCAGTTTAGGGCTATCCGGGACAAGTAAACGGCCCCAGCATTTT.

This clonotype was detected only a few times. V usage is TRBV6-2 or TRBV6-3 and J usage is TRBJ1-5; D is unclear. V lost 7 bases and J 1 base, leaving 14 bases between the germline ends. The CDR3 sequence is 15 residues long. CDR1 is MNHEY, CDR2 SVGEGT, per germline. CDR3 sequence reads: CASTWDPRSNQPQHF. CDR3 coding DNA: TGTGCCAGCACTTGGGATCCCCGGAGCAATCAGCCCCAGCATTTT.

The V and J genes are TRBV7-6 and TRBJ1-2; no reliable D call. This CDR3 is 13 amino acids long. Germline CDR1 SGHVS, CDR2 FNYEAQ. Trimming cost V 5 bases and J 6 bases, with 13 bases left between them. CDR3 sequence: CASSPTYSDGYTF. The CDR3 DNA is TGTGCCAGCAGCCCCACTTACTCCGATGGCTACACCTTC.

This clonotype was observed many times. The chain has TRBV12-3 or TRBV12-4 and TRBJ1-1, with a weak D call TRBD1 (5 bases). The CDR3 extends over 12 amino acids. The ends were cut back, 8 bases at V and 4 bases at J, with 11 bases in the middle. The CDR3 protein is CASGAGTTEAFF. The DNA of the CDR3 is TGTGCCAGCGGGGCGGGTACCACTGAAGCTTTCTTT.

This chain uses TRBV4-1 with TRBJ2-7; D not certain. CDR1 is MGHRA, CDR2 YSYEKL, per germline. The CDR3 is made up of 13 amino acids. Trimming took off 0 bases at V and 1 base at J, with 4 bases between the two ends. The CDR3 region is CASSQDRSYEQYF. As DNA, the CDR3 is TGCGCCAGCAGCCAAGACAGGTCCTACGAGCAGTACTTC.

In its sample, this clonotype was seen a few times. This chain uses TRBV7-2 with TRBJ2-7; 12 bases align to TRBD2. This CDR3 region has 15 residues. Germline trimming cut 5 bases from V and 3 bases from J; bases unmatched to any gene: 5. Germline V CDR1 and CDR2: SGHTA, FQGNSA. The CDR3 reads CASSTWTSGNYEQYF. CDR3 in DNA: TGTGCCAGCAGCACCTGGACTAGCGGGAACTACGAGCAGTACTTC.

Only a few counts were recorded for this clonotype. The chain links TRBV7-9 to TRBJ1-5; D gene ambiguous. Per the germline V gene, CDR1 is SEHNR and CDR2 is FQNEAQ (reference sequence). The CDR3 has 15 amino acids. V lost 2 bases and J lost 5, with 13 bases in between. CDR3 sequence reads: CASSLSRPGDQPQHF. The CDR3 region has the DNA TGTGCCAGCAGCTTAAGTCGCCCCGGAGATCAGCCCCAGCATTTT.

This clonotype occurred a few times. The genes are TRBV6-2 or TRBV6-3 and TRBJ2-7; D might be TRBD2 (6 bases). Trimming shortened V by 6 bases and J by 2 bases, and 14 bases separated the two germline ends. Germline V gives CDR1 MNHEY, CDR2 SVGEGT. The CDR3 length is 14 residues. The CDR3 DNA is TGTGCCAGCAGCCCCCCCGGGAGACCCTACGAGCAGTACTTC. Protein sequence: CASSPPGRPYEQYF.

The chain couples TRBV7-9 to TRBJ1-2; tentative D call: TRBD1 (5 bases). Trimming stripped 6 bases from V and 3 bases from J, with 17 bases between. Per germline, CDR1 SEHNR and CDR2 FQNEAQ (reference sequence). The CDR3 sequence is 15 residues long. The DNA for the CDR3 is TGTGCCAGCAGAATGTTCACGGGGCCAGACTATGGCTACACCTTC. The encoded protein is CASRMFTGPDYGYTF.

This clonotype appeared many times. The chain links TRBV6-2 or TRBV6-3 to TRBJ1-5; the D gene is possibly TRBD1 (6 bases). Germline V gene data show CDR1 as MNHEY and CDR2 as SVGEGT. The CDR3 extends over 18 amino acids. Trimming left V 2 bases short and J 1 base short, with 18 bases between. The CDR3 reads CASSYRRNREISNQPQHF. CDR3 DNA sequence: TGTGCCAGCAGTTACCGAAGAAACAGGGAAATCAGCAATCAGCCCCAGCATTTT.

This clonotype was picked up a small number of times. V gene TRBV12-5 combines with J gene TRBJ1-2; 11 nucleotides match TRBD1. This CDR3 contains 17 residues. The V gene end was trimmed by 0 bases and the J gene end by 3 bases; junction bases not matched to a gene: 6. Germline V CDR1 and CDR2: LGHNT, FRNRAP. This CDR3 reads CASGLVGPGQGDYGYTF. In DNA form, the CDR3 reads TGTGCTAGTGGTTTGGTCGGTCCGGGACAGGGGGACTATGGCTACACCTTC.

This clonotype was counted a few times. V and J are TRBV7-2 and TRBJ2-1, with TRBD2 matching 8 bases. There are 15 residues in the CDR3. V lost 1 base and J lost 7; bases outside the gene matches: 6. Germline lookup yields CDR1 SGHTA and CDR2 FQGNSA. CDR3 nucleotides: TGTGCCAGCAGCTTAGGGACTAGCAGGGCGAATGAGCAGTTCTTC. Protein: CASSLGTSRANEQFF.

V usage is TRBV7-9 and J usage is TRBJ1-1; D is perhaps TRBD1 (5 bases). V dropped 8 bases and J dropped 4 bases, with 17 bases sitting between them. The CDR3 is made up of 14 amino acids. CDR1 and CDR2 (germline): SEHNR, FQNEAQ (reference sequence). In nucleotides, the CDR3 is TGTGCCAGCGACGGGACCCAAGGGAGCACTGAAGCTTTCTTT. Translated, it gives CASDGTQGSTEAFF. Variable domain in full (rest from reference TRBV7-9 and TRBJ1-1): DTGVSQNPRHKITKRGQNVTFRCDPISEHNRLYWYRQTLGQGPEFLTYFQNEAQLEKSRLLSDRFSAERPKGSFSTLEIQRTEQGDSAMYLCASDGTQGSTEAFFGQGTRLTVV.

This clonotype was picked up a small number of times. The chain combines TRBV7-8 with TRBJ2-7; D remains ambiguous. The V end lost 1 base, the J end lost 0 bases, and 10 bases lay between the germline ends. CDR1 SGHVS and CDR2 FQNEAQ come from the germline V gene. The length of the CDR3 is 15 residues. The CDR3 sequence: CASSLVWVSSYEQYF. The CDR3 DNA reads TGTGCCAGCAGCTTAGTGTGGGTGAGCTCCTACGAGCAGTACTTC. The full variable domain, rest sourced from reference TRBV7-8 and TRBJ2-7, is GAGVSQSPRYKVAKRGQDVALRCDPISGHVSLFWYQQALGQGPEFLTYFQNEAQLDKSGLPSDRFFAERPEGSVSTLKIQRTQQEDSAVYLCASSLVWVSSYEQYFGPGTRLTVT.

The rearrangement joins TRBV12-3 or TRBV12-4 to TRBJ2-7; 8 bases map to TRBD2. Losses at the gene ends were 0 bases for V and 2 bases for J; bases not matched to a gene: 3. CDR3 length: 15 amino acids. The CDR3 here is CASSLARGGPYEQYF. CDR3 DNA sequence: TGTGCCAGCAGTTTAGCCCGGGGGGGACCCTACGAGCAGTACTTC.

The chain uses TRBV11-2 and TRBJ1-2; 8 positions match TRBD1. Germline loops: CDR1 SGHAT, CDR2 FQNNGV. The V segment lost 5 bases and the J segment 4 bases; nucleotides outside the gene matches: 6. The CDR3 runs 14 residues. CDR3 sequence (DNA): TGTGCCAGCAGCCTTAGGGACAGGTTCTATGGCTACACCTTC. Translation gives CASSLRDRFYGYTF.

J is TRBJ2-1 and V is TRBV10-1; the D is unclear. The CDR3 consists of 12 residues. Germline CDR1 is WNHNN and CDR2 is SYGVQD (reference sequence). V dropped 5 bases and J dropped 4 bases, with 6 bases sitting between them. The CDR3 is CASSTGYNEQFF. CDR3 DNA: TGCGCCAGCAGTACTGGGTACAATGAGCAGTTCTTC.

This clonotype has more than one count but fewer than ten. The chain couples TRBV6-6 to TRBJ2-5, with D unclear. Germline V gene lookup returns CDR1 MNHNY and CDR2 SVGAGI (reference sequence). The CDR3 has 13 residues. Between the trimmed V and J ends, which lost 2 bases and 4 bases, there was a span of 8 bases. CDR3 bases: TGTGCCAGCAGTTACGAGATGGGAGAGACCCAGTACTTC. This sequence encodes CASSYEMGETQYF.

The chain employs TRBV7-2 and TRBJ1-5, with a tentative D call TRBD1 (5 bases). The V gene's germline CDR1 is SGHTA and CDR2 FQGNSA. CDR3 size: 15 residues. V was pared by 5 bases and J by 0 bases, with 11 bases between. Here the CDR3 DNA reads TGTGCCAGCAGCCCGGGACCGCATAGCAATCAGCCCCAGCATTTT. This translates into CASSPGPHSNQPQHF.

This clonotype was recorded at least ten times. V usage is TRBV6-1 and J usage is TRBJ2-7; the D gene is possibly TRBD2 (6 bases). The CDR3 extends over 14 amino acids. Germline V gene lookup returns CDR1 MNHNS and CDR2 SASEGT. Deletions cut 3 bases from V and 2 bases from J, with 11 bases between. This CDR3 is CASSDAGTPYEQYF. CDR3 sequence (DNA): TGTGCCAGCAGTGACGCGGGAACCCCCTACGAGCAGTACTTC.

This clonotype was seen repeatedly, ten times or more. The gene calls are TRBV7-8 and TRBJ1-6; 8 bases fit TRBD1. V lost 4 bases, J lost 5 bases, and 4 bases stayed unmatched. From germline, CDR1 is SGHVS and CDR2 FQNEAQ. CDR3 length equals 15 residues. CDR3 sequence reads: CASSYMTGDNSPLHF. In nucleotides, the CDR3 is TGTGCCAGCAGCTATATGACAGGGGATAATTCACCCCTCCACTTT.

The chain combines TRBV6-1 with TRBJ2-3; D might be TRBD1 (6 bases). The germline V gene encodes CDR1 MNHNS and CDR2 SASEGT. This CDR3 is 15 amino acids long. The V end lost 2 bases, the J end lost 0 bases, and 9 bases lay between the germline ends. The CDR3 loop reads CASSEWTASTDTQYF. CDR3 in DNA: TGTGCCAGCAGTGAATGGACAGCGAGCACAGATACGCAGTATTTT.

This clonotype has a handful of counts. The chain has TRBV12-3 or TRBV12-4 and TRBJ2-7, with D perhaps being TRBD1 or TRBD2 (5 bases each). This CDR3 contains 17 residues. V was pared by 3 bases and J by 0 bases, with 18 bases between. The CDR3, as DNA: TGTGCCAGCAGTTTCCCACCCGGGGCTCATAGCTCCTACGAGCAGTACTTC. Its translation is CASSFPPGAHSSYEQYF.

The table lists this clonotype with many counts. The chain recombines TRBV4-1 with TRBJ1-1; D ambiguous. Germline V gene data show CDR1 as MGHRA and CDR2 as YSYEKL. Trimming removed 4 bases at V and 0 bases at J, with 15 bases between. The CDR3 totals 16 residues. CDR3 amino acids: CASSPRGPRLNTEAFF. The CDR3 DNA reads as TGCGCCAGCAGCCCGCGCGGCCCGAGGCTGAACACTGAAGCTTTCTTT.

J is TRBJ2-1 and V is TRBV12-3 or TRBV12-4; 12 nucleotides agree with TRBD2. This CDR3 region has 16 residues. V lost 6 bases to trimming and J lost 7 bases; unmatched junction nucleotides: 10. In DNA, the CDR3 is TGTGCCAGCAGCCTCCTACTAGCGGGGGGAGGGAATGAGCAGTTCTTC. Translated, it gives CASSLLLAGGGNEQFF.

The V and J genes are TRBV4-1 and TRBJ2-5; D unclear. This CDR3 spans 12 amino acids. V was shortened by 6 bases and J by 4 bases, with 9 bases between the two germline ends. In germline, CDR1 is MGHRA, CDR2 YSYEKL. The CDR3 DNA sequence: TGCGCCAGCAGTCCAGAAGGAGAGACCCAGTACTTC. Translating gives CASSPEGETQYF.

This clonotype has a single count. The gene calls are TRBV7-8 and TRBJ2-1, with TRBD2 matching 15 bases. The germline V gene has CDR1 SGHVS and CDR2 FQNEAQ. The CDR3 sequence is 15 residues long. The trim removed 5 bases at V and 7 bases at J, leaving 3 bases unmatched. CDR3 in amino acids: CASSPGLAGGNEQFF. In DNA form, the CDR3 reads TGTGCCAGCAGCCCCGGACTAGCGGGGGGGAATGAGCAGTTCTTC.

This rearrangement joins TRBV7-3 to TRBJ2-1, with TRBD2 identical over 7 bases. J gave up 5 bases and V 5 bases, and 12 bases lay outside the gene matches. CDR1 is SGHTA and CDR2 is FQGTGA in the germline V gene. CDR3 size: 16 residues. The CDR3 DNA sequence: TGTGCCAGCAGCCCCTCGGCGAGCGGGGCCCACAATGAGCAGTTCTTC. It codes for CASSPSASGAHNEQFF.